One and the same sample provided the 24 T cell receptor beta chains below, sequenced in a study of cytomegalovirus exposure and HLA in healthy donors (dated by TCRdb to about 2017). The library came from the immunoSEQ multiplex PCR assay. The multiplex PCR relied on a mix of 60 forward primers for TCR Vbeta segments and 13 reverse primers for TCR Jbeta segments. Held by TCRdb, this immuneACCESS table contains in-frame sequences only and omits some clones. Under half of the omission traces to an unresolved V gene where checked; the cause of the rest is unknown. This sample gives roughly 180,000 clones in total; roughly three quarters of them show up just once. The top ten clones comprise 13% of the sample. The sample comprised PBMCs. These receptor sequences come from a woman between 45 and 60 years old in good health and CMV-seropositive.

This chain joins TRBV7-7 and TRBJ2-1; TRBD2 matches 14 bases. The length of the CDR3 is 18 residues. J gave up 3 bases and V 5 bases, and 9 bases lay outside the gene matches. Germline assignment: CDR1 SSHAT and CDR2 FNYEAQ (reference sequence). Here the CDR3 reads CASSPYPGLAGGYNEQFF. The DNA for the CDR3 is TGTGCCAGCAGCCCCTACCCCGGACTAGCGGGGGGCTACAATGAGCAGTTCTTC. Supplemented by reference TRBV7-7 and TRBJ2-1, the full variable domain reads GAGVSQSPRYKVTKRGQDVTLRCDPISSHATLYWYQQALGQGPEFLTYFNYEAQPDKSGLPSDRFSAERPEGSISTLTIQRTEQRDSAMYRCASSPYPGLAGGYNEQFFGPGTRLTVL.

The chain joins TRBV16 to TRBJ2-3, with D perhaps matching TRBD1 (6 bases). The germline V and J ends were trimmed by 7 bases and 0 bases, with 14 bases remaining between them. Germline V lookup: CDR1 KGHSY, CDR2 FQNENV. The CDR3 consists of 15 residues. The CDR3 DNA follows: TGTGCCAGCAACTCCGGGACATATAGCACAGATACGCAGTATTTT. As protein: CASNSGTYSTDTQYF.

The chain combines TRBV4-1 with TRBJ2-7, with D possibly TRBD1 on 6 matching bases. Germline-derived CDR1 and CDR2 are MGHRA and YSYEKL. V lost 5 bases, J lost 6 bases, and 23 bases lay in between. The CDR3 runs to 16 residues. CDR3 region: CASSAPGRLLGGEQYF. The CDR3, as DNA: TGCGCCAGCAGCGCCCCGGGACGACTTTTAGGGGGCGAGCAGTACTTC.

This chain joins TRBV19 and TRBJ1-4, with D unresolved. The V end was cut by 1 base, the J end by 8 bases, with 17 bases between. Germline CDR1 reads LNHDA; CDR2 reads SQIVND (reference sequence). The CDR3 consists of 16 residues. The chain's CDR3 is CASSIAGAKVREKLFF. CDR3 bases: TGTGCCAGTAGTATAGCGGGAGCCAAGGTACGGGAAAAACTGTTTTTT.

In its sample, this clone was seen a few times. This chain uses TRBV5-4 with TRBJ1-2; TRBD1 matches 7 bases. This CDR3 has 16 residues. Per the germline V gene, CDR1 is SGHNT and CDR2 is YYREEE (reference sequence). With V trimmed by 4 bases and J by 4 bases, 13 bases remained unmatched. CDR3 residues: CASSIDRQGGLYGYTF. CDR3 in DNA: TGTGCCAGCAGCATCGACCGACAGGGCGGTCTCTATGGCTACACCTTC.

The CDR3 protein is CAWMAGTGLNEQFF. The CDR3 DNA reads as TGTGCCTGGATGGCTGGGACAGGGTTAAATGAGCAGTTCTTC. V usage is TRBV30 and J usage is TRBJ2-1; 9 nucleotides match TRBD1. CDR1 and CDR2 from the germline V gene are GTSNPN and SVGIG (reference sequence). V lost 4 bases to trimming and J lost 7 bases; unmatched junction nucleotides: 8. The CDR3 extends over 14 amino acids.

This chain uses TRBV5-7 with TRBJ2-2; 8 bases are a match to TRBD2. TRBV5-7 is designated an ORF whose function remains uncertain. The CDR3 has 15 amino acids. After removal of 3 bases from V and 1 base from J, the junction contained 2 bases not matched to a gene. The CDR3 DNA follows: TGTGCCAGCAGCTCTCTAGCGGGGAACACCGGGGAGCTGTTTTTT. It translates to CASSSLAGNTGELFF.

In this sample, this clone turned up once. The chain employs TRBV10-1 and TRBJ2-3; D perhaps matches TRBD2 (6 bases). Trimming removed 3 bases at V and 1 base at J, with 14 bases between. Per the germline V gene, CDR1 is WNHNN and CDR2 is SYGVQD (reference sequence). The CDR3 has 16 amino acids. This CDR3 reads CASSDVRGGGTDTQYF. As DNA, the CDR3 is TGCGCCAGCAGTGATGTACGGGGCGGGGGCACAGATACGCAGTATTTT.

The chain joins TRBV5-1 to TRBJ2-2, with D possibly matching TRBD2 (6 bases). Germline-derived CDR1 and CDR2 are SGHRS and YFSETQ. V lost 0 bases and J lost 7, with 16 bases in between. This CDR3 is built from 16 residues. CDR3 region: CASSLAGTLGGGELFF. The DNA for the CDR3 is TGCGCCAGCAGCTTGGCCGGGACTCTCGGGGGCGGGGAGCTGTTTTTT.

The chain is built from TRBV7-9 and TRBJ1-1; 7 bases map to TRBD1. The length of the CDR3 is 15 residues. Trimming cost V 10 bases and J 1 base; bases outside gene matches: 12. Germline-derived CDR1 and CDR2 are SEHNR and FQNEAQ (reference sequence). Here the CDR3 DNA reads TGTGCCATCCGACTTCCACAGGGGAAGAACACTGAAGCTTTCTTT. Its translation is CAIRLPQGKNTEAFF.

V usage is TRBV27 and J usage is TRBJ2-7, with a weak D call TRBD1 (5 bases). Germline CDR1 MNHEY, CDR2 SMNVEV (reference sequence). V gave up 3 bases and J gave up 7 bases, with 19 bases separating them. The CDR3 length is 15 residues. In DNA, the CDR3 is TGTGCCAGCAGTTTTTTGGGCAGGGCTCCACGAGAGCAGTACTTC. Translation gives CASSFLGRAPREQYF.

CDR3 region: CASSPTGQVSTDTQYF. The CDR3 DNA follows: TGCGCCAGCAGCCCAACGGGACAAGTAAGCACAGATACGCAGTATTTT. The chain carries TRBV5-1 and TRBJ2-3; tentative D call: TRBD1 (6 bases). Germline loops: CDR1 SGHRS, CDR2 YFSETQ. CDR3 length: 16 residues. V was pared by 4 bases and J by 0 bases, with 15 bases between.

V usage is TRBV14 and J usage is TRBJ1-2; the D gene is possibly TRBD1 (6 bases). Germline V gene sequence: CDR1 SGHDN, CDR2 FVKESK. Trimming stripped 0 bases from V and 6 bases from J, with 23 bases between. The CDR3 is 18 residues long. For the CDR3, the DNA is TGTGCCAGCAGCCAAGATGAGATAGGGACACCTCTAACCGATGGCTACACCTTC. Residues: CASSQDEIGTPLTDGYTF.

This sequence joins TRBV6-5 and TRBJ2-3; D gene unclear. CDR3 length equals 13 residues. V was pared by 6 bases and J by 0 bases, with 7 bases between. CDR1 MNHEY and CDR2 SVGAGI come from the germline V gene. The CDR3 sequence: CASSLTSTDTQYF. The CDR3 nucleotides read TGTGCCAGCAGCTTGACTAGCACAGATACGCAGTATTTT.

This sequence joins TRBV6-5 and TRBJ1-4; D possibly corresponds to TRBD1 (6 bases). Trimming removed 0 bases from V and 8 bases from J, with 13 bases in between. Germline CDR1 reads MNHEY; CDR2 reads SVGAGI. The CDR3 has 15 residues. CDR3 region: CASSYSMGAREKLFF. The CDR3 nucleotides read TGTGCCAGCAGTTACTCGATGGGGGCCAGGGAAAAACTGTTTTTT.

This clone was observed once. This chain links TRBV14 with TRBJ2-7, with 8 bases that match TRBD2. The ends lost 5 bases at V and 3 bases at J; junction bases unmatched: 9. This CDR3 contains 15 residues. CDR1 is SGHDN, CDR2 FVKESK, per germline. This chain's CDR3 is CASSLGTGGGYEQYF. The DNA of the CDR3 is TGTGCCAGCAGCTTGGGAACGGGAGGGGGCTACGAGCAGTACTTC.

The chain links TRBV7-3 to TRBJ1-3; 11 nucleotides match TRBD1. The CDR3 length is 17 residues. The junction had 9 bases not matched to a gene; V was cut back by 5 bases and J by 3 bases. Germline V gene sequence: CDR1 SGHTA, CDR2 FQGTGA. The CDR3 coding sequence is TGTGCCAGCAGCCCAGGACAGGGGGCGGTTGGTGGAAACACCATATATTTT. This translates into CASSPGQGAVGGNTIYF.

The chain uses TRBV11-2 and TRBJ2-2; 8 nucleotides align to TRBD2. The germline CDR1 and CDR2 sequences are SGHAT and FQNNGV. With V trimmed by 7 bases and J by 9 bases, 13 bases remained unmatched. The CDR3 runs to 15 residues. CDR3 in DNA: TGTGCCAGCACCTCCTCCAAGGCGGGGGGCCGGGAGCTGTTTTTT. Protein product: CASTSSKAGGRELFF.

This clone occurred once. This sequence joins TRBV27 and TRBJ1-2, with TRBD1 matching over 7 bases. The germline V gene encodes CDR1 MNHEY and CDR2 SMNVEV (reference sequence). V shed 6 bases and J 8 bases; nucleotides not matched to a gene: 15. The CDR3 length is 15 residues. The DNA for the CDR3 is TGTGCCAGCAGATCGGGGACAGATCGCACCAAAGGCTACACCTTC. Amino acid sequence: CASRSGTDRTKGYTF.

The V and J genes are TRBV6-1 and TRBJ1-6; 9 nucleotides match TRBD1. The CDR3 has 15 residues. Germline CDR1 MNHNS, CDR2 SASEGT. J gave up 10 bases and V 1 base, and 5 bases lay outside the gene matches. CDR3 sequence reads: CASSEVGQGRSPLHF. The CDR3 DNA is TGTGCCAGCAGTGAAGTGGGACAGGGTAGATCACCCCTCCACTTT.

The chain employs TRBV18 and TRBJ1-5; D may be TRBD1 (6 bases). V was pared by 4 bases and J by 7 bases, with 17 bases between. CDR1 is KGHSH and CDR2 is LQKENI in the germline V gene. This CDR3 has 15 amino acids. CDR3: CASSQIGQPGQPQHF. The CDR3 DNA reads as TGTGCCAGCTCACAGATCGGACAGCCGGGCCAGCCCCAGCATTTT.

The CDR3 nucleotides read TGTGCCAGCAGTATGGACATGACCGAAAATTCACCCCTCCACTTT. Its translation is CASSMDMTENSPLHF. The chain uses TRBV6-5 and TRBJ1-6, with D maybe TRBD1 (5 bases). Trimming shortened V by 5 bases and J by 7 bases, and 15 bases separated the two germline ends. The CDR3 consists of 15 residues. Per germline, CDR1 MNHEY and CDR2 SVGAGI.

V and J are TRBV6-5 and TRBJ2-7, with 10 bases that match TRBD1. Unmatched junction bases numbered 6, after V lost 0 bases and J lost 7 bases. Per the germline V gene, CDR1 is MNHEY and CDR2 is SVGAGI. The CDR3 covers 15 residues. CDR3 sequence (DNA): TGTGCCAGCAGTTACTCGGACAGGGGGGTTGGAGAGCAGTACTTC. Residues: CASSYSDRGVGEQYF.

CDR3 sequence reads: CASSLAAYGSGVNTGELFF. DNA for the CDR3: TGTGCCAGCAGCTTAGCTGCGTATGGGAGTGGGGTGAACACCGGGGAGCTGTTTTTT. This rearrangement joins TRBV11-3 to TRBJ2-2; TRBD2 is a possible D gene (5 bases). This CDR3 contains 19 residues. Trimming removed 1 base at V and 1 base at J, with 19 bases between. Germline V gives CDR1 SGHNT, CDR2 YENEEA.